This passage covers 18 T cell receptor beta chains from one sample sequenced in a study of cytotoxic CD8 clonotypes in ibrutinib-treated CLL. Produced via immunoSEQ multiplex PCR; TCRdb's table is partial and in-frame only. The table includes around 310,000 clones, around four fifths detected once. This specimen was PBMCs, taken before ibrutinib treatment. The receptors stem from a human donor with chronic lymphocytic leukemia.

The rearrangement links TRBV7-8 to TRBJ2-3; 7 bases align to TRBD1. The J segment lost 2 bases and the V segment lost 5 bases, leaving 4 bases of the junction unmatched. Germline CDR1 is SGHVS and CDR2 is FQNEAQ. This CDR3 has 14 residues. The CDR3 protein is CASSADRATDTQYF. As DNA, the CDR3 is TGTGCCAGCAGCGCAGACAGGGCCACAGATACGCAGTATTTT.

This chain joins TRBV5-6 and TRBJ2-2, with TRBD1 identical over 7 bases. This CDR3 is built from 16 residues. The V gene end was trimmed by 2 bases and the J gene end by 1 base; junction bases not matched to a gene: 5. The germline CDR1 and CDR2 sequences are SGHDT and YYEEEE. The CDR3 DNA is TGTGCCAGCAGCTTACTCGGACAGGTGAACACCGGGGAGCTGTTTTTT. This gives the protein CASSLLGQVNTGELFF.

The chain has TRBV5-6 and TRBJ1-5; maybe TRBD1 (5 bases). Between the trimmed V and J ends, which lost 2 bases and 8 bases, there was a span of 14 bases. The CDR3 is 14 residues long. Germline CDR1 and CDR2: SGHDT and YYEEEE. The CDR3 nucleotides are TGTGCCAGCAGCTTTAGTCGTTGGGGGGAGCCCCAGCATTTT. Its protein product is CASSFSRWGEPQHF. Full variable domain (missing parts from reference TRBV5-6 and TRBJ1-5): DAGVTQSPTHLIKTRGQQVTLRCSPKSGHDTVSWYQQALGQGPQFIFQYYEEEERQRGNFPDRFSGHQFPNYSSELNVNALLLGDSALYLCASSFSRWGEPQHFGDGTRLSIL.

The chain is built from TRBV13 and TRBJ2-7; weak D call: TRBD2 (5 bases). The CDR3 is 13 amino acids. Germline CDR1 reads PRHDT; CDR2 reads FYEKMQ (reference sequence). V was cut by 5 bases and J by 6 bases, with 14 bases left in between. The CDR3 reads CASSPDYFGEQYF. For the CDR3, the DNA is TGTGCCAGCAGCCCTGACTACTTCGGCGAGCAGTACTTC.

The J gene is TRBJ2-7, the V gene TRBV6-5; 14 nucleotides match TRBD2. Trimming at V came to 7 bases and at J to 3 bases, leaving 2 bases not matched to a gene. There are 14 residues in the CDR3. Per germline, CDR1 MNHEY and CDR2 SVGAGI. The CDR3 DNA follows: TGTGCCAGCAAAGGGACTAGCGGGAGCTACGAGCAGTACTTC. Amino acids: CASKGTSGSYEQYF.

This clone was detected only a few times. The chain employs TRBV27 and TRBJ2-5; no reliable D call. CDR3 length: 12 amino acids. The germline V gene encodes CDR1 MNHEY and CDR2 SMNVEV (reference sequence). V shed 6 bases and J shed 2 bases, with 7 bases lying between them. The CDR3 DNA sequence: TGTGCCAGCAGCAATGAACAAGAGACCCAGTACTTC. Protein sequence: CASSNEQETQYF.

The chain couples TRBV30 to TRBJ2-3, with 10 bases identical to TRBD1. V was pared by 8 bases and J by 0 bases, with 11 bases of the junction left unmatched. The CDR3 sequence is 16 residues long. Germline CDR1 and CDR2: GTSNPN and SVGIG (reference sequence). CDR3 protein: CARDRGQGTSTDTQYF. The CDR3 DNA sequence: TGTGCCCGGGACAGGGGTCAGGGGACTAGCACAGATACGCAGTATTTT.

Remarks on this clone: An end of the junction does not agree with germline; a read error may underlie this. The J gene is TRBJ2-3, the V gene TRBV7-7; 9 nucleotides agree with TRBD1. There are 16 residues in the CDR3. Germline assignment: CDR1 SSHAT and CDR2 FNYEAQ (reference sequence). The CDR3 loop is CASSSGTGTGSDTQYF. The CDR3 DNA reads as TGTGCTAGCAGCTCCGGGACCGGGACAGGGTCGGATACGCAGTATTTT.

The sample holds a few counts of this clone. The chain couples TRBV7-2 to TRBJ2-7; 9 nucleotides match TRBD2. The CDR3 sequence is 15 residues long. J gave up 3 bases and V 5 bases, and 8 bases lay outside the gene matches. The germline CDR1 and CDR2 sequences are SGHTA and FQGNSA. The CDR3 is CASSPPGLAYYEQYF. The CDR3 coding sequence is TGTGCCAGCAGCCCACCGGGACTAGCTTACTACGAGCAGTACTTC.

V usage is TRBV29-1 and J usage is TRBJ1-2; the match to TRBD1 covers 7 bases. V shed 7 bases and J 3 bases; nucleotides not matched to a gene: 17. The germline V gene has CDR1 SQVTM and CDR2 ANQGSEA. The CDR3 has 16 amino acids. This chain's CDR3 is CSADPSPSGGDYGYTF. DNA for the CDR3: TGCAGCGCTGATCCCAGCCCATCAGGGGGGGACTATGGCTACACCTTC.

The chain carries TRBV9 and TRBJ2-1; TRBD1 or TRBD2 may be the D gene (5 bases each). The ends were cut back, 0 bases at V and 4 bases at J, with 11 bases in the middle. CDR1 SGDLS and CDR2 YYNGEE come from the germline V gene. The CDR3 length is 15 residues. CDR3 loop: CASSVAGDQYNEQFF. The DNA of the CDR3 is TGTGCCAGCAGCGTAGCTGGGGACCAGTACAATGAGCAGTTCTTC.

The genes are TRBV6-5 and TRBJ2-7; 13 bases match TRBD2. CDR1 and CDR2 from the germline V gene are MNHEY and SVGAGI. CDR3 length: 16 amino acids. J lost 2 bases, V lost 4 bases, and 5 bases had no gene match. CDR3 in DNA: TGTGCCAGCAGTTCTCCGGGACTAGCGGGGACCTACGAGCAGTACTTC. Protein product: CASSSPGLAGTYEQYF.

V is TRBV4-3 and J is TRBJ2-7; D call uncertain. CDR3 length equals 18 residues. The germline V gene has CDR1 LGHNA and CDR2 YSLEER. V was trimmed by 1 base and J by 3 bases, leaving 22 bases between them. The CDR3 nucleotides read TGCGCCAGCAGCCAAGTGGTTGACAAGGGTCGGGTACACTACGAGCAGTACTTC. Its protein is CASSQVVDKGRVHYEQYF.

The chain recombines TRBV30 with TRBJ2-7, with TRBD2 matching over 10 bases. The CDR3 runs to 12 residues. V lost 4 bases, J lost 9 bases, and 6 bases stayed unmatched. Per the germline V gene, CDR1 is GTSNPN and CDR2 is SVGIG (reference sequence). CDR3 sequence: CAWNPSGSGQYF. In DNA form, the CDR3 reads TGTGCCTGGAATCCTAGCGGGAGCGGGCAGTACTTC. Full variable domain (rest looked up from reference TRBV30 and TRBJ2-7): SQTIHQWPATLVQPVGSPLSLECTVEGTSNPNLYWYRQAAGRGLQLLFYSVGIGQISSEVPQNLSASRPQDRQFILSSKKLLLSDSGFYLCAWNPSGSGQYFGPGTRLTVT.

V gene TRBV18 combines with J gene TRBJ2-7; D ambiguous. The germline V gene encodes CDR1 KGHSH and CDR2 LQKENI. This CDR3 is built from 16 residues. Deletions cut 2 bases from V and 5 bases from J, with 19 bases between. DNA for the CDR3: TGTGCCAGCTCACCAAGAACACAGAGCATAAGCGACGAGCAGTACTTC. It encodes CASSPRTQSISDEQYF.

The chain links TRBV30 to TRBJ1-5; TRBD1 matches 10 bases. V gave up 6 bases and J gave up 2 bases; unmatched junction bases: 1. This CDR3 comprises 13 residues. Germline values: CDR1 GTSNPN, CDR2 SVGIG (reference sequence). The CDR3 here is CACGQGGNQPQHF. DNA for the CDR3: TGTGCCTGCGGACAGGGGGGCAATCAGCCCCAGCATTTT.

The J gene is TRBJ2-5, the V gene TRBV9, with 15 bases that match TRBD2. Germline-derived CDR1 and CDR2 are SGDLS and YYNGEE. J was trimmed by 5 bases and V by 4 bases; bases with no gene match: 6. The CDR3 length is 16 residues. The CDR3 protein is CASSNGLAGGPETQYF. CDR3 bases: TGTGCCAGCAGCAATGGACTAGCGGGAGGGCCCGAGACCCAGTACTTC.

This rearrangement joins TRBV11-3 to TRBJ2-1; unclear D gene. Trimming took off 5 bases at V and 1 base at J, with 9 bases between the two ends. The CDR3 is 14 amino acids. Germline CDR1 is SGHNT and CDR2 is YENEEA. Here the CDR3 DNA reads TGTGCCAGCAGCAGCTCACATTCCTACAATGAGCAGTTCTTC. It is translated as CASSSSHSYNEQFF.